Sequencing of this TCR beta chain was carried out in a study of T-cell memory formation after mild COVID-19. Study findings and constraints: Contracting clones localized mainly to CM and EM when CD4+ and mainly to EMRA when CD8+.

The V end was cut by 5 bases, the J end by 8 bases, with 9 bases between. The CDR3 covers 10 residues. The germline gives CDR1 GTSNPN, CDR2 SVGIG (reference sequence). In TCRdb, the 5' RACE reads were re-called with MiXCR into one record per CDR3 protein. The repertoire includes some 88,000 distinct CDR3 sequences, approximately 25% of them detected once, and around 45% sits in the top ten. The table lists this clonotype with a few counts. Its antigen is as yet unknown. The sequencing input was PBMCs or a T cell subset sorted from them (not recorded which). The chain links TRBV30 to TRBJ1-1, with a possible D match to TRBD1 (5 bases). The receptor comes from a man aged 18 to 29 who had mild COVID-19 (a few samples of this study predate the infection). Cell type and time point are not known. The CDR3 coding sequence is TGTGCCTGGGGCTGGGGGGAAGCTTTCTTT. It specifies CAWGWGEAFF.